Described below is a single T cell receptor beta chain sequence and its context. In this sample, this clonotype turned up a few times. Its binding antigen is unknown. There are no base qualities to consult, and no much larger clone falls within one base. Per the germline V gene, SNHLY is the CDR1 and FYNNEI is the CDR2. V trim: 5 bases; J trim: 5 bases; unmatched bases: 9. The CDR3 numbers 15 residues from cysteine through phenylalanine. Of the read, only the CDR3 DNA is kept; its 45 bases are in frame from base 1. These data are taken from a study of T cells after yellow fever vaccination (dated by TCRdb to between 2018 and 2021). Context from the whole study: Libraries from fractions with low cell numbers were prepared with the SMART-Seq v4 Ultra Low Input RNA kit. Bulk TCR alpha and beta repertoires were sequenced longitudinally to track T-cell clones before and after primary and booster YFV17D yellow fever vaccination. Bulk PBMC replicates and cell subsets were isolated from blood drawn at multiple timepoints before and after both primary and secondary immunization. Two healthy male donors made up the cohort, one aged 18 to 30 years and the other aged 30 to 40 years. Beyond this particular receptor, the publication reports: FACS-sorted repertoires could contain abundant contaminating clonotypes from the bulk population, so computational filtering was required. A small share of clonotypes occurred in both CD4 and CD8 compartments, likely arising from convergent recombination. Compared with the primary T-cell response, the secondary T-cell response was weaker but faster, peaking on day 5 rather than day 15. After the booster, most clones that had expanded after primary vaccination were detected again (around 95% of CD4 and around 88% of CD8), suggesting broad maintenance of memory. Because the study included only two donors, the extent to which the findings can be generalized is limited.

Instrument used: Illumina NovaSeq 6000. TCR cDNA was synthesized by 5'RACE template switching, which introduced a universal primer site and unique molecular identifiers. Priming of cDNA synthesis was performed from both the TCR alpha and TCR beta constant segments. Two PCR steps were used to amplify libraries, with sample barcodes and sequencing adapters being added in the second step. Sequencing of libraries was done on Illumina HiSeq 2500 (2x100 bp) or NovaSeq (2x150 bp). The original pipeline was this. Demultiplexing of reads and collapsing into UMI consensus sequences were performed with MIGEC, and V(D)J alignment was carried out with MiXCR. Vaccine-responding clonotypes were identified with edgeR using replicate PBMC samples, with FDR below 0.01 and a log2 fold change above 5 up to day 15 being required. Bulk clonotypes were assigned CD4 or CD8 identity according to which sequenced CD4 or CD8 repertoire held them at higher abundance. TCRdb handled the public reads itself, with Q25 trimming in fastp and clone calling in MiXCR, and kept productive beta chains. CDR3 protein sequences are deduplicated, and each keeps its most common genes and DNA. TCRdb's processing, not the authors' own work, is the source of the V and J calls. Within this sample are under 200,000 distinct CDR3 sequences, with approximately 11% of them counted one time only. The ten top clones hold 36% of the sample.

Explained via the paper, the treatment or condition label denotes: live attenuated yellow fever vaccine strain. A standard Ficoll-Paque protocol was used to isolate PBMCs from peripheral blood. CD4 and CD8 T-cell fractions were isolated with Dynabeads CD4 and CD8 positive selection kits. RNA was extracted with TriZol from bulk PBMCs, CD4 and CD8 fractions, and dextramer-positive and dextramer-negative fractions. Sequences were derived from CD8+ T cells sorted from PBMCs, sampled 15 days after the yellow fever booster vaccination. This TCR was recovered from a man younger than 35 who received the YFV17D yellow fever vaccine. The chain was built from TRBV2 and TRBJ2-5, and 9 bases in between align with TRBD2. The DNA sequence is given as TGTGCCAGCAGTCCCTCCGCGGGGGGGCCTGAGACCCAGTACTTC. Its product reads: CASSPSAGGPETQYF.